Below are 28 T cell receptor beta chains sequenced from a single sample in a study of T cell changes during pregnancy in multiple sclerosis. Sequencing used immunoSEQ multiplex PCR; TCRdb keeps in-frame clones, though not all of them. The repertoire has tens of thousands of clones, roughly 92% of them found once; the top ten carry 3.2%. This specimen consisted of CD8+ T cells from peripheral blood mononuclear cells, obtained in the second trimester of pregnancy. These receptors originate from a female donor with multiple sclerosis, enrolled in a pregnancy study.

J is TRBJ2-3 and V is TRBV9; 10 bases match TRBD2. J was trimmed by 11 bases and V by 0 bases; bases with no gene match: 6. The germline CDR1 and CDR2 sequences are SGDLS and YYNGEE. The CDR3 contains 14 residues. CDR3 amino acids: CASSVGLAGPLQYF. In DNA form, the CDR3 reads TGTGCCAGCAGCGTAGGACTAGCGGGCCCCCTGCAGTATTTT.

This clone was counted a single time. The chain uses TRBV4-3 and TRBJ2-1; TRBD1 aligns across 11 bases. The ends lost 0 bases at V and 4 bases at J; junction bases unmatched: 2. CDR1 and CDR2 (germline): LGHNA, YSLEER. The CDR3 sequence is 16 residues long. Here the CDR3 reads CASSQEGTGGYNEQFF. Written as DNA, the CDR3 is TGCGCCAGCAGCCAAGAAGGGACAGGGGGATACAATGAGCAGTTCTTC.

In DNA, the CDR3 is TGTGCTAGTGGCCCGGAGTTTACCGGGGAGCTGTTTTTT. The encoded protein is CASGPEFTGELFF. J is TRBJ2-2 and V is TRBV12-5, with D unclear. CDR3 length equals 13 residues. CDR1 and CDR2 from the germline V gene are LGHNT and FRNRAP. Deletions cut 6 bases from V and 5 bases from J, with 10 bases between. Complete variable domain (other parts from reference TRBV12-5 and TRBJ2-2): DARVTQTPRHKVTEMGQEVTMRCQPILGHNTVFWYRQTMMQGLELLAYFRNRAPLDDSGMPKDRFSAEMPDATLATLKIQPSEPRDSAVYFCASGPEFTGELFFGEGSRLTVL.

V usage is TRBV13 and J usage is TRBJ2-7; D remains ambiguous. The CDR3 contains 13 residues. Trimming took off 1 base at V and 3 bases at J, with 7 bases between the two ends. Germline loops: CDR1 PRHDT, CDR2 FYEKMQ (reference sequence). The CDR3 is CASSLVADYEQYF. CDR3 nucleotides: TGTGCCAGCAGCTTAGTGGCCGACTACGAGCAGTACTTC.

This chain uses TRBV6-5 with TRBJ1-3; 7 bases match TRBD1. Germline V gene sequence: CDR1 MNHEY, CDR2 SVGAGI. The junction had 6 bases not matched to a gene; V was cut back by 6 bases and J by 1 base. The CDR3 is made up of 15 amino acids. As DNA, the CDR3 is TGTGCCAGCAGCGAGGGACAGACTTCTGGAAACACCATATATTTT. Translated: CASSEGQTSGNTIYF.

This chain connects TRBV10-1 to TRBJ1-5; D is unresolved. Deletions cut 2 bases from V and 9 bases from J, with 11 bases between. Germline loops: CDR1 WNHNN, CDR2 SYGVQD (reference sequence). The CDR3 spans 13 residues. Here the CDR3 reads CASSEDQPGPQHF. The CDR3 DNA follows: TGCGCCAGCAGTGAGGACCAGCCGGGGCCCCAGCATTTT.

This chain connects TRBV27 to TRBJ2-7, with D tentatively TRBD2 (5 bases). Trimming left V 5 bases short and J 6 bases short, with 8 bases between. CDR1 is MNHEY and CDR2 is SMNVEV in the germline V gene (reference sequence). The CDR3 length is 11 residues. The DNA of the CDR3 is TGTGCCAGCAGTCCGGGGTCCGAGCAGTACTTC. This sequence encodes CASSPGSEQYF.

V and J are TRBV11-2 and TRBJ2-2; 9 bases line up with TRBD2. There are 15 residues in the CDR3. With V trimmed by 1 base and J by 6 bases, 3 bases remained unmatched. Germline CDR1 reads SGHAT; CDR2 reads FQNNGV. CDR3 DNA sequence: TGTGCCAGCAGCTTAGTAGCGGGAGCGGCCGGGGAGCTGTTTTTT. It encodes CASSLVAGAAGELFF.

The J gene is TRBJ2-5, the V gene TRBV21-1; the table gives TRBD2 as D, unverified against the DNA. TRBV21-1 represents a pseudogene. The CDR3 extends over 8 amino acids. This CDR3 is CASRKRYF. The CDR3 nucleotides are TGTGCCAGCAGGAAACGGTACTTC.

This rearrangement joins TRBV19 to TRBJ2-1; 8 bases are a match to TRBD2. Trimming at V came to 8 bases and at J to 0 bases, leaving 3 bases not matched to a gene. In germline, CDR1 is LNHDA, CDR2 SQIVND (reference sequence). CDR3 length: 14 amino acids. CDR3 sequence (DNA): TGTGCCAGTGTAGCGGGGAGCTCCTACAATGAGCAGTTCTTC. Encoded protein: CASVAGSSYNEQFF.

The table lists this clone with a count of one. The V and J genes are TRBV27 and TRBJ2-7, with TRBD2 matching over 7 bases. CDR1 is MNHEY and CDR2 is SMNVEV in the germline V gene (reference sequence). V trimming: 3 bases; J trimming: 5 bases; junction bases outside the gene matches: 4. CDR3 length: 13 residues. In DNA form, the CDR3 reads TGTGCCAGCAGTTTTCAGCGGGGCCACGAGCAGTACTTC. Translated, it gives CASSFQRGHEQYF.

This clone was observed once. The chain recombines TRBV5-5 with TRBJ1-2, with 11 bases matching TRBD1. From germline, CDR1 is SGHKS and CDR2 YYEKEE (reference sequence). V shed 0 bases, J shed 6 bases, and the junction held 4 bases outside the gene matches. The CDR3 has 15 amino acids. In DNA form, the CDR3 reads TGTGCCAGCAGCTTGGTGGGACAGGGGGGCGATGGCTACACCTTC. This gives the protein CASSLVGQGGDGYTF.

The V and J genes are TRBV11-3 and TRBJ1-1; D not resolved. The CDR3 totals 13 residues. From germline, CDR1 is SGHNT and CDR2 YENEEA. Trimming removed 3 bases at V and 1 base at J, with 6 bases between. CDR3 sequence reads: CASSLERNTEAFF. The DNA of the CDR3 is TGTGCCAGCAGCTTGGAGAGGAACACTGAAGCTTTCTTT.

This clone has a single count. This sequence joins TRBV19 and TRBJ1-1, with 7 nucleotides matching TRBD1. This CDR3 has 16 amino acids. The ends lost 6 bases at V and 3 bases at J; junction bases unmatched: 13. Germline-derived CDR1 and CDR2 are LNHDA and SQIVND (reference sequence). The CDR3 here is CASRSGTVIGDTEAFF. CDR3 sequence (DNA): TGTGCCAGTAGATCCGGGACAGTGATCGGGGACACTGAAGCTTTCTTT.

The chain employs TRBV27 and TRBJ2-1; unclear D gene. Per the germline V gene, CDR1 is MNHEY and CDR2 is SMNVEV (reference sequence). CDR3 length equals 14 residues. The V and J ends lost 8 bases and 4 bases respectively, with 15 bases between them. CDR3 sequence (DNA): TGTGCCAGCTCCCCCATGGTAGCTTACAATGAGCAGTTCTTC. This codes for CASSPMVAYNEQFF.

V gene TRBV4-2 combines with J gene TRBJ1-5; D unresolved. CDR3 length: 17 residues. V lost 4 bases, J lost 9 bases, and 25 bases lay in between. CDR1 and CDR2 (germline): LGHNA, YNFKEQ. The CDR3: CASSPSAGATGGTPQHF. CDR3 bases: TGTGCCAGCAGCCCATCAGCGGGCGCGACCGGAGGCACGCCCCAGCATTTT.

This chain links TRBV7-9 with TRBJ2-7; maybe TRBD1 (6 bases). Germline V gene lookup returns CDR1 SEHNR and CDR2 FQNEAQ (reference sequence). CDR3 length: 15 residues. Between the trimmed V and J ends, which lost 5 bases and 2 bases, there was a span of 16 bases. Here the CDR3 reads CASSPEDRRAYEQYF. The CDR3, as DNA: TGTGCCAGCAGCCCTGAGGACAGACGGGCCTACGAGCAGTACTTC.

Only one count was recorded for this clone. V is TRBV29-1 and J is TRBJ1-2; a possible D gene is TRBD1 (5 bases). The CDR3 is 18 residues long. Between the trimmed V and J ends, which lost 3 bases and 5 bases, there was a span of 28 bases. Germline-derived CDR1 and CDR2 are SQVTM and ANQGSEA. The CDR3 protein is CSVEDRSGGWGGRYGYTF. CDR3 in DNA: TGCAGCGTTGAGGACCGCTCTGGGGGATGGGGTGGGAGGTATGGCTACACCTTC.

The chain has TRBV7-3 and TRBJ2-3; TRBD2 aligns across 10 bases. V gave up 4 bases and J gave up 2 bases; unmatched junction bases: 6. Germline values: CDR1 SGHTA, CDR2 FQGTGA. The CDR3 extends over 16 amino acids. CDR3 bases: TGTGCCAGCAGCTCTCGGACTAGCGGAAACACAGATACGCAGTATTTT. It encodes CASSSRTSGNTDTQYF.

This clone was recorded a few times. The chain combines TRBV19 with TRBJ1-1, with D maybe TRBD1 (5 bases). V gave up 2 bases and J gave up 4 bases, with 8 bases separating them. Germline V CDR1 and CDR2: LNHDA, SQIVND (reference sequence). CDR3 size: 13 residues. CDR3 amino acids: CASSILGGTEAFF. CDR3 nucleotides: TGTGCCAGTAGTATACTGGGGGGCACTGAAGCTTTCTTT.

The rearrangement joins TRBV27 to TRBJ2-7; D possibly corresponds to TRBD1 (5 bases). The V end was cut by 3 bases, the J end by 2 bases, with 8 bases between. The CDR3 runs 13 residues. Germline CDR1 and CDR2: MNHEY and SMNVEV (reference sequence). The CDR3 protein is CASSLTETYEQYF. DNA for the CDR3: TGTGCCAGCAGTTTGACAGAAACCTACGAGCAGTACTTC.

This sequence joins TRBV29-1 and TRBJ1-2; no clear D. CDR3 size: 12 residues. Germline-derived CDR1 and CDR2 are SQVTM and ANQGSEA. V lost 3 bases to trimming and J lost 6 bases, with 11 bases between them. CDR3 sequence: CSVELREDGYTF. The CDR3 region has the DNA TGCAGCGTTGAGTTGAGGGAGGATGGCTACACCTTC.

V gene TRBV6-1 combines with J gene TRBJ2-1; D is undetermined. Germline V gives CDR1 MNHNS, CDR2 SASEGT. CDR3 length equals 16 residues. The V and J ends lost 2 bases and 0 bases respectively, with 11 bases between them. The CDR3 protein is CASSEIGRSSYNEQFF. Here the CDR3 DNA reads TGTGCCAGCAGTGAAATTGGTAGGAGCTCCTACAATGAGCAGTTCTTC.

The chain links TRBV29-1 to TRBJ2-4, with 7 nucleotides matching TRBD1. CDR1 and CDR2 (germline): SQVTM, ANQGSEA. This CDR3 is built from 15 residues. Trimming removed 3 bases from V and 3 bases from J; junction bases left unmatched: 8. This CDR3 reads CSVDEGALGKNIQYF. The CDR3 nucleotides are TGCAGCGTTGATGAGGGGGCGTTAGGCAAAAACATTCAGTACTTC.

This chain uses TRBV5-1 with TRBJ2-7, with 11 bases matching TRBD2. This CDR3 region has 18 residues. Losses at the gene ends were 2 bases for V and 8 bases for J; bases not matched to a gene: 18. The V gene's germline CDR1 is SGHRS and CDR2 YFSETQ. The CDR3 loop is CASSFGGFETSGSNQQYF. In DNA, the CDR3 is TGCGCCAGCAGCTTTGGGGGTTTCGAAACTAGCGGGAGTAACCAGCAGTACTTC.

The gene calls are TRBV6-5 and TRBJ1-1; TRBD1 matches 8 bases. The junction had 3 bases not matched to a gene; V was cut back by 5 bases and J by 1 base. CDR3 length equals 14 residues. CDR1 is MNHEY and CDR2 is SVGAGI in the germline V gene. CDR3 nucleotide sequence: TGTGCCAGCAGTCACGGACAGGGGAACACTGAAGCTTTCTTT. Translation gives CASSHGQGNTEAFF.

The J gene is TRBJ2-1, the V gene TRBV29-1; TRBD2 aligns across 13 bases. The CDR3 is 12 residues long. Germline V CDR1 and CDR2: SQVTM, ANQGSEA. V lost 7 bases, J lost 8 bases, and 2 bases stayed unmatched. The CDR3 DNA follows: TGCAGCGGTGGACTAGCGGGGGATGAGCAGTTCTTC. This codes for CSGGLAGDEQFF.

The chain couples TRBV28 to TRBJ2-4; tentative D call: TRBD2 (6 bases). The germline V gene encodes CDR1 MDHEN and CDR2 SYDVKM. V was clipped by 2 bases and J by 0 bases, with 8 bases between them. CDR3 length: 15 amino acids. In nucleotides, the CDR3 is TGTGCCAGCAGTTTAGGGGACTTAGCCAAAAACATTCAGTACTTC. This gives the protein CASSLGDLAKNIQYF.